The present T cell receptor (beta chain) was sequenced within a study of T-cell memory formation after mild COVID-19. Each CDR3 protein is one row after TCRdb ran MiXCR on the 5' RACE reads. The data show about 15,000 distinct CDR3 sequences, roughly 19% seen once. This clonotype occurred many times. Looked up from germline, CDR1 is LGHDT and CDR2 is YNNKEL (reference sequence). The CDR3 spans 15 residues. The V and J ends lost 1 base and 6 bases respectively, with 13 bases between them. The sequencing sample was made of PBMCs or a T cell subset sorted from them (not recorded which). The chain has TRBV3-1 and TRBJ2-1, with TRBD1 as a possible D gene (6 bases). This TCR came from an adult woman who had mild COVID-19 (a few samples of this study predate the infection). Cell type and time point are not known. Here the CDR3 reads CASSQGVPGVNEQFF. The CDR3 nucleotides read TGTGCCAGCAGCCAAGGCGTTCCAGGGGTCAATGAGCAGTTCTTC.